These T cell receptor beta chains were read from a single sample in a study of T-cell reconstitution after alpha-beta-depleted transplantation in children. TCRdb reanalysed the PCR reads using MiXCR and keeps one entry per CDR3 protein. The sample lists some 640,000 distinct CDR3 sequences, around a sixth occurring once. The source material was PBMCs from the stem cell graft donor, sampled from the stem cell graft. The receptors derive from a human donor who donated a stem cell graft to a child with acute myeloid leukemia. Each CDR3 is given with its conserved first and last residue. Each record gives: J gene, V gene, clone size, CDR3 protein. Size is stated for part of the rows, as once, few or many counts, or as a class when the clone is expanded.

j_gene: TRBJ2-1
v_gene: TRBV20-1
abundance: many
CDR3aa: CSAYESRGSYNEQFF

j_gene: TRBJ2-7
v_gene: TRBV18
abundance: NA
CDR3aa: CASSPLRGGSYEQYF

j_gene: TRBJ2-5
v_gene: TRBV5-1
abundance: few
CDR3aa: CASRRQTNQETQYF

j_gene: TRBJ2-7
v_gene: TRBV7-6
abundance: NA
CDR3aa: CASSPNPGQSSYEQYF

j_gene: TRBJ1-1
v_gene: TRBV7-8
abundance: NA
CDR3aa: CASSLETRGTEAFF

j_gene: TRBJ2-1
v_gene: TRBV20-1
abundance: many
CDR3aa: CSARYDRDEQFF

j_gene: TRBJ1-6
v_gene: TRBV6-1
abundance: NA
CDR3aa: CASSRSGQGRAPLHF

j_gene: TRBJ2-3
v_gene: TRBV6-5
abundance: NA
CDR3aa: CASTNPQASTDTQYF

j_gene: TRBJ1-1
v_gene: TRBV6-6
abundance: NA
CDR3aa: CASEVGHEAFF

j_gene: TRBJ1-1
v_gene: TRBV6-5
abundance: many
CDR3aa: CASSYLDGRNEAFF

j_gene: TRBJ2-2
v_gene: TRBV7-2
abundance: NA
CDR3aa: CASSLRGQGGTGELFF

j_gene: TRBJ2-3
v_gene: TRBV29-1
abundance: NA
CDR3aa: CSVEWTGDPFTQYF

j_gene: TRBJ1-1
v_gene: TRBV5-1
abundance: few
CDR3aa: CASSLESQGTGTEAFF

j_gene: TRBJ1-2
v_gene: TRBV20-1
abundance: many
CDR3aa: CSAISTRGLRRGYTF

j_gene: TRBJ2-2
v_gene: TRBV5-1
abundance: NA
CDR3aa: CASSSGAPGELFF

j_gene: TRBJ1-1
v_gene: TRBV3-1
abundance: NA
CDR3aa: CASSPQDLLNTEAFF

j_gene: TRBJ2-1
v_gene: TRBV12-3/TRBV12-4
abundance: NA
CDR3aa: CASRTGTAVNEQFF

j_gene: TRBJ1-2
v_gene: TRBV9
abundance: NA
CDR3aa: CASSPGLRDGYTF

j_gene: TRBJ2-3
v_gene: TRBV7-9
abundance: many
CDR3aa: CASQRGGATDTQYF

j_gene: TRBJ1-4
v_gene: TRBV7-8
abundance: NA
CDR3aa: CASSLDDRGFRGEKLFF

j_gene: TRBJ2-1
v_gene: TRBV20-1
abundance: few
CDR3aa: CSATTGYNEQFF

j_gene: TRBJ2-3
v_gene: TRBV20-1
abundance: many
CDR3aa: CSARDPTSSGGPRDTQYF

j_gene: TRBJ2-1
v_gene: TRBV7-9
abundance: many
CDR3aa: CASSQDRDAYNEQFF

j_gene: TRBJ2-5
v_gene: TRBV12-3/TRBV12-4
abundance: many
CDR3aa: CASSWRETQYF

j_gene: TRBJ2-7
v_gene: TRBV15
abundance: many
CDR3aa: CATSRPDRGHYEQYF

j_gene: TRBJ2-5
v_gene: TRBV4-3
abundance: many
CDR3aa: CASSQATSGEETQYF

j_gene: TRBJ2-1
v_gene: TRBV12-3/TRBV12-4
abundance: NA
CDR3aa: CASSTGRTLIYNEQFF

j_gene: TRBJ1-1
v_gene: TRBV6-5
abundance: many
CDR3aa: CASSYSGGNTEAFF

j_gene: TRBJ2-7
v_gene: TRBV20-1
abundance: NA
CDR3aa: CSARNFRTGGNEQYF

j_gene: TRBJ1-6
v_gene: TRBV7-2
abundance: few
CDR3aa: CASSLGQGIVRNSPLHF

j_gene: TRBJ2-7
v_gene: TRBV7-9
abundance: few
CDR3aa: CASSFHDRTYYEQYF

j_gene: TRBJ2-7
v_gene: TRBV7-2
abundance: many
CDR3aa: CASSLSGGAEYEQYF

j_gene: TRBJ2-7
v_gene: TRBV6-5
abundance: many
CDR3aa: CASSYGGGAGEQYF

j_gene: TRBJ1-2
v_gene: TRBV4-2
abundance: few
CDR3aa: CASSRLDSYGYTF

j_gene: TRBJ1-4
v_gene: TRBV5-6
abundance: few
CDR3aa: CASSRDPSRNEKLFF

j_gene: TRBJ2-5
v_gene: TRBV12-3/TRBV12-4
abundance: many
CDR3aa: CASSLGAPETQYF

j_gene: TRBJ2-1
v_gene: TRBV20-1
abundance: NA
CDR3aa: CSAPRLAGVNEQFF

j_gene: TRBJ2-7
v_gene: TRBV7-9
abundance: few
CDR3aa: CASSSRGGFYEQYF

j_gene: TRBJ2-3
v_gene: TRBV10-3
abundance: NA
CDR3aa: CAIGGDTDTQYF

j_gene: TRBJ2-3
v_gene: TRBV7-2
abundance: NA
CDR3aa: CASSFPSTSPSTDTQYF